Below, 17 T cell receptor beta chains from the same sample are listed, as sequenced in a study of cytomegalovirus exposure and HLA in healthy donors. This table comes from immunoSEQ multiplex PCR, and its TCRdb copy is limited to in-frame clones, with some not included. The sample yields around 300,000 clones, roughly 88% seen once. The sequenced sample consisted of PBMCs. Source of these receptors: a woman between 18 and 29 years old in good health and CMV-seronegative.

The V and J genes are TRBV5-6 and TRBJ1-1; 10 bases are shared with TRBD1. V shed 6 bases and J 6 bases; nucleotides not matched to a gene: 17. This CDR3 spans 17 amino acids. Germline CDR1 SGHDT, CDR2 YYEEEE. In nucleotides, the CDR3 is TGTGCCAGCACACTTCAGCGGGGACAGGGGAGGAGACCTGAAGCTTTCTTT. This codes for CASTLQRGQGRRPEAFF.

V gene TRBV21-1 combines with J gene TRBJ1-6; the table's D gene call, TRBD1, was not cross checked with the DNA. TRBV21-1 is tagged as a pseudogene. CDR3 length: 17 residues. The CDR3 here is CASSKEGKGAYNSPLHF. For the CDR3, the DNA is TGTGCCAGCAGCAAAGAGGGGAAGGGTGCCTATAATTCACCCCTCCACTTT.

This chain links TRBV27 with TRBJ1-1; D not certain. Germline CDR1 and CDR2: MNHEY and SMNVEV (reference sequence). V was clipped by 4 bases and J by 3 bases, with 21 bases between them. The CDR3 is 17 residues long. The CDR3 nucleotides are TGTGCCAGCAGTTCCTCTACTTTCGGTCAGCGGGACACTGAAGCTTTCTTT. Its protein product is CASSSSTFGQRDTEAFF.

Written as DNA, the CDR3 is TGCGCCAGCAGCTTGACTAGCGGGAATGGAGCCTACGAGCAGTACTTC. Its protein product is CASSLTSGNGAYEQYF. The gene calls are TRBV5-1 and TRBJ2-7, with 10 bases fitting TRBD2. V lost 1 base to trimming and J lost 2 bases; unmatched junction nucleotides: 6. CDR1 SGHRS and CDR2 YFSETQ come from the germline V gene. The CDR3 is made up of 16 amino acids. The whole variable domain, filled in from reference TRBV5-1 and TRBJ2-7, reads KAGVTQTPRYLIKTRGQQVTLSCSPISGHRSVSWYQQTPGQGLQFLFEYFSETQRNKGNFPGRFSGRQFSNSRSEMNVSTLELGDSALYLCASSLTSGNGAYEQYFGPGTRLTVT.

This clone was recorded once. The V call is TRBV15, the J call TRBJ2-7, with D perhaps matching TRBD2 (6 bases). This CDR3 is built from 14 residues. Germline values: CDR1 LNHNV, CDR2 YYDKDF (reference sequence). The V and J ends lost 1 base and 3 bases respectively, with 10 bases between them. The CDR3 DNA follows: TGTGCCACCAGCAGAGCGTACGGGGGCTACGAGCAGTACTTC. It is translated as CATSRAYGGYEQYF.

This rearrangement joins TRBV28 to TRBJ1-2, with D tentatively TRBD1 (6 bases). There are 17 residues in the CDR3. Trimming removed 5 bases at V and 2 bases at J, with 21 bases between. CDR1 is MDHEN and CDR2 is SYDVKM in the germline V gene. CDR3 protein: CASSEGGYGQRNYGYTF. In DNA form, the CDR3 reads TGTGCCAGCAGTGAAGGGGGTTACGGACAGAGGAACTATGGCTACACCTTC.

The chain links TRBV30 to TRBJ1-3; 7 bases agree with TRBD1. V lost 1 base, J lost 2 bases, and 14 bases stayed unmatched. The CDR3 has 18 amino acids. In germline, CDR1 is GTSNPN, CDR2 SVGIG (reference sequence). The CDR3 DNA is TGTGCCTGGAGTGGGATACAGGGGAATCTAGGGGCTGGAAACACCATATATTTT. Translated: CAWSGIQGNLGAGNTIYF.

This clone was seen a single time. The chain recombines TRBV19 with TRBJ2-3; perhaps TRBD2 as D (5 bases). This CDR3 has 13 residues. V lost 5 bases and J 4 bases, leaving 10 bases between the germline ends. Germline lookup yields CDR1 LNHDA and CDR2 SQIVND (reference sequence). The CDR3 DNA reads TGTGCCAGTAGTTTGAGGGAAGCAGATACGCAGTATTTT. Translation: CASSLREADTQYF.

The chain uses TRBV29-1 and TRBJ1-5, with 8 positions matching TRBD1. The CDR3 loop spans 16 amino acids. CDR1 is SQVTM, CDR2 ANQGSEA, per germline. The V and J ends lost 5 bases and 3 bases, in that order; junction bases with no gene match: 12. DNA of the CDR3: TGCAGCGTTACTCCCACCGGGACAGGCCCCAATCAGCCCCAGCATTTT. Translated, it gives CSVTPTGTGPNQPQHF.

This chain connects TRBV6-5 to TRBJ2-1; 7 bases line up with TRBD2. This CDR3 comprises 15 residues. The germline V gene encodes CDR1 MNHEY and CDR2 SVGAGI. Trimming removed 2 bases from V and 4 bases from J; junction bases left unmatched: 5. The CDR3 protein is CASSYLGGNYNEQFF. The CDR3 bases are TGTGCCAGCAGTTACCTCGGGGGGAATTACAATGAGCAGTTCTTC.

V and J are TRBV4-1 and TRBJ2-5; 9 bases fit TRBD2. This CDR3 spans 15 amino acids. Germline V gene data show CDR1 as MGHRA and CDR2 as YSYEKL. V lost 1 base, J lost 7 bases, and 7 bases stayed unmatched. CDR3 coding DNA: TGCGCCAGCAGCCAAGTGACTAGCGGTGTTAGGACCCAGTACTTC. Its translation: CASSQVTSGVRTQYF.

The rearrangement links TRBV15 to TRBJ2-1, with TRBD1 identical over 11 bases. Per germline, CDR1 LNHNV and CDR2 YYDKDF (reference sequence). V lost 1 base to trimming and J lost 7 bases; unmatched junction nucleotides: 3. This CDR3 is built from 15 residues. The CDR3 nucleotides read TGTGCCACCAGCAGAGGTGGACAGGGGGCGAATGAGCAGTTCTTC. This gives the protein CATSRGGQGANEQFF.

This chain uses TRBV7-9 with TRBJ1-2; 7 nucleotides line up with TRBD1. The CDR3 length is 18 residues. V lost 5 bases, J lost 3 bases, and 18 bases stayed unmatched. Germline V gene data show CDR1 as SEHNR and CDR2 as FQNEAQ (reference sequence). CDR3 in amino acids: CASSPKGRGATTYYGYTF. The CDR3 DNA reads as TGTGCCAGCAGCCCAAAGGGCAGGGGGGCCACGACATACTATGGCTACACCTTC.

The chain employs TRBV2 and TRBJ1-3; D uncertain. The V gene's germline CDR1 is SNHLY and CDR2 FYNNEI. The CDR3 sequence is 12 residues long. V lost 6 bases to trimming and J lost 3 bases, with 6 bases between them. The CDR3 here is CASRLIGNTIYF. For the CDR3, the DNA is TGTGCCAGCAGGCTAATTGGAAACACCATATATTTT.

This chain uses TRBV6-1 with TRBJ2-1; possibly TRBD2 for D (6 bases). CDR3 length equals 12 residues. Germline V gives CDR1 MNHNS, CDR2 SASEGT. V was trimmed by 8 bases and J by 7 bases, leaving 12 bases between them. CDR3 residues: CASGTGWNEQFF. CDR3 DNA sequence: TGTGCCAGCGGGACTGGGTGGAATGAGCAGTTCTTC.

V is TRBV5-4 and J is TRBJ2-5, with 7 bases fitting TRBD1. The CDR3 consists of 13 residues. V gave up 4 bases and J gave up 2 bases; unmatched junction bases: 2. Germline V gene sequence: CDR1 SGHNT, CDR2 YYREEE (reference sequence). The CDR3 DNA sequence: TGTGCCAGCAGCATACAGGGGCAAGAGACCCAGTACTTC. It is translated as CASSIQGQETQYF.

The chain links TRBV9 to TRBJ2-3; D is possibly TRBD2 (7 bases). This CDR3 contains 14 residues. The germline V and J ends were trimmed by 0 bases and 8 bases, with 13 bases remaining between them. Germline values: CDR1 SGDLS, CDR2 YYNGEE. CDR3: CASSVEGGGGTQYF. CDR3 bases: TGTGCCAGCAGCGTAGAAGGGGGGGGCGGTACGCAGTATTTT.